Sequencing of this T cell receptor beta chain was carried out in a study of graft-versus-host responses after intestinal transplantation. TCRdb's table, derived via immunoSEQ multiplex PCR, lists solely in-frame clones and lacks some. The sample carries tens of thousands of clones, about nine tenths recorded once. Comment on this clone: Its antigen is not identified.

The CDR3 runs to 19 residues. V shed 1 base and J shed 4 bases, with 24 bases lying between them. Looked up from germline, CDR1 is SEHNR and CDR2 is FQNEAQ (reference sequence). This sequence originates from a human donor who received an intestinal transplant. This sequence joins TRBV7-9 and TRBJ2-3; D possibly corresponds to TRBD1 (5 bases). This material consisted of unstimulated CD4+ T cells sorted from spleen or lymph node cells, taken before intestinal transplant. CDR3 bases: TGTGCCAGCAGCTTAGATTTTGGATTGGGCCAGGGTCACGCAGATACGCAGTATTTT. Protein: CASSLDFGLGQGHADTQYF.